These 11 T cell receptor beta chains came from one sample sequenced in a study of graft-versus-host responses after intestinal transplantation. Here immunoSEQ multiplex PCR was the method, and the copy in TCRdb shows in-frame clones only, minus some. Found here are about 73,000 clones, 90% of them singletons; the top ten hold less than 5%. These receptors have no known antigen. Sequencing was performed on unstimulated CD8+ T cells sorted from spleen or lymph node cells, taken before transplant. These receptors were obtained from a human donor who was the organ donor for an intestinal transplant.

This chain joins TRBV28 and TRBJ2-5, with TRBD1 matching over 9 bases. V shed 7 bases, J shed 3 bases, and the junction held 3 bases outside the gene matches. Germline V gives CDR1 MDHEN, CDR2 SYDVKM. The CDR3 has 13 amino acids. The CDR3 loop reads CASTTGGEETQYF. For the CDR3, the DNA is TGTGCCAGCACTACAGGGGGCGAAGAGACCCAGTACTTC.

This rearrangement joins TRBV6-1 to TRBJ2-5; TRBD2 matches 7 bases. The ends lost 1 base at V and 4 bases at J; junction bases unmatched: 0. Per germline, CDR1 MNHNS and CDR2 SASEGT. This CDR3 is built from 13 residues. The CDR3 sequence: CASSEGEGETQYF. The CDR3 nucleotides are TGTGCCAGCAGTGAAGGGGAGGGAGAGACCCAGTACTTC.

The chain joins TRBV11-2 to TRBJ1-2; D gene ambiguous. The CDR3 consists of 16 residues. Per germline, CDR1 SGHAT and CDR2 FQNNGV. V dropped 1 base and J dropped 4 bases, with 16 bases sitting between them. In DNA form, the CDR3 reads TGTGCCAGCAGCTTAGTTCCAGAAGAGGCTACCTATGGCTACACCTTC. Translated, it gives CASSLVPEEATYGYTF.

This clone was recorded a few times. The chain combines TRBV11-2 with TRBJ1-1; D not certain. The CDR3 is 13 amino acids. Germline values: CDR1 SGHAT, CDR2 FQNNGV. Between the trimmed V and J ends, which lost 5 bases and 3 bases, there was a span of 10 bases. CDR3 region: CASSPTVDTEAFF. In nucleotides, the CDR3 is TGTGCCAGCAGCCCAACGGTCGACACTGAAGCTTTCTTT.

The gene calls are TRBV27 and TRBJ1-2; TRBD1 matches at 7 bases. The CDR3 extends over 12 amino acids. V was pared by 4 bases and J by 8 bases, with 4 bases of the junction left unmatched. Germline V gene lookup returns CDR1 MNHEY and CDR2 SMNVEV (reference sequence). The CDR3 coding sequence is TGTGCCAGCAGTTCGACAGGGAACGGCTACACCTTC. The encoded protein is CASSSTGNGYTF.

This chain links TRBV11-2 with TRBJ1-1; tentative D call: TRBD1 (6 bases). In germline, CDR1 is SGHAT, CDR2 FQNNGV. This CDR3 spans 15 amino acids. Trimming left V 5 bases short and J 6 bases short, with 19 bases between. CDR3 DNA: TGTGCCAGCAGCGTCCCACAGGGTCCTTTGGCTGAAGCTTTCTTT. This translates into CASSVPQGPLAEAFF. Full variable domain (outside the CDR3, taken from reference TRBV11-2 and TRBJ1-1): EAGVAQSPRYKIIEKRQSVAFWCNPISGHATLYWYQQILGQGPKLLIQFQNNGVVDDSQLPKDRFSAERLKGVDSTLKIQPAKLEDSAVYLCASSVPQGPLAEAFFGQGTRLTVV.

This clone was observed a single time. This sequence joins TRBV7-9 and TRBJ1-5; D is unresolved. CDR3 length equals 14 residues. Looked up from germline, CDR1 is SEHNR and CDR2 is FQNEAQ (reference sequence). V shed 4 bases and J shed 7 bases, with 14 bases lying between them. The CDR3 sequence is CASSSWEGGQPQHF. The CDR3 DNA follows: TGTGCCAGCAGCTCCTGGGAGGGCGGACAGCCCCAGCATTTT.

The chain couples TRBV19 to TRBJ2-4, with D perhaps matching TRBD1 (5 bases). Germline-derived CDR1 and CDR2 are LNHDA and SQIVND (reference sequence). The germline V and J ends were trimmed by 6 bases and 6 bases, with 18 bases remaining between them. The CDR3 is made up of 15 amino acids. The CDR3 DNA reads as TGTGCCAGTAGGACGACAGTTACCTTTGGAAACATTCAGTACTTC. It codes for CASRTTVTFGNIQYF.

This clone has only a few counts. This chain links TRBV9 with TRBJ1-2; D gene ambiguous. CDR3 length equals 12 residues. V lost 3 bases, J lost 4 bases, and 7 bases lay in between. Germline V lookup: CDR1 SGDLS, CDR2 YYNGEE. The CDR3 DNA reads as TGTGCCAGCAGCGCAAACGGCTATGGCTACACCTTC. Its protein product is CASSANGYGYTF.

The V call is TRBV15, the J call TRBJ2-2; the D gene is possibly TRBD1 (6 bases). The CDR3 length is 15 residues. The V and J ends lost 3 bases and 0 bases respectively, with 8 bases between them. CDR1 and CDR2 from the germline V gene are LNHNV and YYDKDF (reference sequence). CDR3 sequence (DNA): TGTGCCACCAGCAGGGACAGATCGAACACCGGGGAGCTGTTTTTT. This translates into CATSRDRSNTGELFF.

The chain has TRBV4-3 and TRBJ2-5; 13 positions match TRBD2. This CDR3 is 18 amino acids long. CDR1 and CDR2 from the germline V gene are LGHNA and YSLEER. The V segment lost 0 bases and the J segment 4 bases; nucleotides outside the gene matches: 8. The CDR3 region is CASSQELAGGRTLETQYF. Written as DNA, the CDR3 is TGCGCCAGCAGCCAAGAACTAGCGGGGGGGCGAACTCTAGAGACCCAGTACTTC.